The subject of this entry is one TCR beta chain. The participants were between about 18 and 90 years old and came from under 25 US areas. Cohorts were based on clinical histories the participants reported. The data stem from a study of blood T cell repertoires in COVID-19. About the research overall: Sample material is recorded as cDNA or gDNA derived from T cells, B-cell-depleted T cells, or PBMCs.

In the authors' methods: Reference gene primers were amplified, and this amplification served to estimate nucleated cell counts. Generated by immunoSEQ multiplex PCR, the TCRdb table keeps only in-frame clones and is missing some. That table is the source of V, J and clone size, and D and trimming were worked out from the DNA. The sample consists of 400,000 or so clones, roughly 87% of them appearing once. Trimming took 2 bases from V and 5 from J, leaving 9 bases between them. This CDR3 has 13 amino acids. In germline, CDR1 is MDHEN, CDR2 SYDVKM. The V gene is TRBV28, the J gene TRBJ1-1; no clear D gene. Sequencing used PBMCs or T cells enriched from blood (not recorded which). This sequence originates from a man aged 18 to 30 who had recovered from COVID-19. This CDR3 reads CASSLPGRTEAFF. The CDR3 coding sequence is TGTGCCAGCAGTTTACCGGGTAGGACTGAAGCTTTCTTT.